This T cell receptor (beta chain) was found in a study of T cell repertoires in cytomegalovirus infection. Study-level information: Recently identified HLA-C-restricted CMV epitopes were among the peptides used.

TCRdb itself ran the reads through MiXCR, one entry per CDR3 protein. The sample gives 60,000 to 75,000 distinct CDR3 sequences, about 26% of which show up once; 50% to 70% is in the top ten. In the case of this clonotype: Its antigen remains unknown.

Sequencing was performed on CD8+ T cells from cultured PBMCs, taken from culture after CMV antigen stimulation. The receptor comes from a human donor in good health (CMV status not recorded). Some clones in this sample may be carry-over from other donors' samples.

CDR3 protein: CASSPRAGGIDTQYF. For the CDR3, the DNA is TGCGCCAGCAGTCCTCGGGCAGGGGGGATAGATACGCAGTATTTT. The V gene is TRBV5-1, the J gene TRBJ2-3; D is possibly TRBD1 (7 bases). V was clipped by 5 bases and J by 5 bases, with 18 bases between them. This CDR3 contains 15 residues. From germline, CDR1 is SGHRS and CDR2 YFSETQ.